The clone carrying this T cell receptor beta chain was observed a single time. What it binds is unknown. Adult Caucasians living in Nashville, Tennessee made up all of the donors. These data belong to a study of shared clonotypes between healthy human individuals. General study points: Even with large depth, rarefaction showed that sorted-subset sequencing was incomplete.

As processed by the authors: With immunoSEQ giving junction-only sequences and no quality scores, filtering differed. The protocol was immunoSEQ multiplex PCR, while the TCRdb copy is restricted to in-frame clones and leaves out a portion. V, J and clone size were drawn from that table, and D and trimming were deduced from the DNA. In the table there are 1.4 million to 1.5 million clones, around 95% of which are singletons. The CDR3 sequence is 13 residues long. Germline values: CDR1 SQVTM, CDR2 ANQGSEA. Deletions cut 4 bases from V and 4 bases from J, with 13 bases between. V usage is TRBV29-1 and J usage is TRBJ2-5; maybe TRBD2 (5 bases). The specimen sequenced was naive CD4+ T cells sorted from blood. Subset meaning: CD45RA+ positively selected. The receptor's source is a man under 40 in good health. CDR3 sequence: CSVAGTSPETQYF. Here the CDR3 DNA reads TGCAGCGTTGCGGGAACCTCCCCAGAGACCCAGTACTTC.